One and the same sample provided the 7 T cell receptor beta chains below, sequenced in a study of blood T cell repertoires in COVID-19. Method: immunoSEQ multiplex PCR; TCRdb's copy keeps in-frame clones and lacks some. Of tens of thousands of clones in the sample, about 89% are singletons; the top ten hold around 7.9%. Input material: peripheral blood. All receptors come from a man in his forties or fifties with active COVID-19.

The chain is built from TRBV28 and TRBJ1-1, with 9 nucleotides matching TRBD1. The germline V gene has CDR1 MDHEN and CDR2 SYDVKM. The CDR3 contains 20 residues. V trimming: 6 bases; J trimming: 4 bases; junction bases outside the gene matches: 24. In DNA, the CDR3 is TGTGCCAGCAGGTCGACAGGGGGAGCGCCTAAGGCACTTGCCGGCACTGAAGCTTTCTTT. Its protein is CASRSTGGAPKALAGTEAFF.

The chain joins TRBV30 to TRBJ2-1; TRBD2 matches 8 bases. The J segment lost 2 bases and the V segment lost 0 bases, leaving 6 bases of the junction unmatched. CDR1 GTSNPN and CDR2 SVGIG come from the germline V gene (reference sequence). The CDR3 totals 16 residues. The CDR3 DNA sequence: TGTGCCTGGAGTGTAGTGTTTAGCGGGGCCTACAATGAGCAGTTCTTC. It specifies CAWSVVFSGAYNEQFF.

The V and J genes are TRBV27 and TRBJ2-3; D is ambiguous. The CDR3 has 14 amino acids. Per the germline V gene, CDR1 is MNHEY and CDR2 is SMNVEV (reference sequence). The V gene lost 2 bases and the J gene lost 1 base, with 7 bases spanning the gap. Here the CDR3 reads CASSLGPGTDTQYF. The CDR3 DNA follows: TGTGCCAGCAGTTTAGGTCCAGGCACAGATACGCAGTATTTT.

The CDR3 nucleotides are TGTGCCAGCAGCTCTCACCTACAGGGGAATCAGCCCCAGCATTTT. Protein product: CASSSHLQGNQPQHF. The V and J genes are TRBV7-9 and TRBJ1-5; the match to TRBD1 covers 7 bases. This CDR3 has 15 amino acids. CDR1 is SEHNR, CDR2 FQNEAQ, per germline (reference sequence). Unmatched junction bases numbered 7, after V lost 4 bases and J lost 4 bases. The full variable domain, completed using reference TRBV7-9 and TRBJ1-5, is DTGVSQNPRHKITKRGQNVTFRCDPISEHNRLYWYRQTLGQGPEFLTYFQNEAQLEKSRLLSDRFSAERPKGSFSTLEIQRTEQGDSAMYLCASSSHLQGNQPQHFGDGTRLSIL.

The gene calls are TRBV30 and TRBJ2-5; D gene unclear. V was clipped by 0 bases and J by 3 bases, with 5 bases between them. This CDR3 region has 12 residues. Germline assignment: CDR1 GTSNPN and CDR2 SVGIG (reference sequence). In DNA form, the CDR3 reads TGTGCCTGGAGTGTTGGAGAAGAGACCCAGTACTTC. Protein sequence: CAWSVGEETQYF.

This clone has a single count. The V and J genes are TRBV5-1 and TRBJ2-4; 8 bases align to TRBD2. The CDR3 is 14 residues long. The V and J ends lost 4 bases and 8 bases, in that order; junction bases with no gene match: 8. Per the germline V gene, CDR1 is SGHRS and CDR2 is YFSETQ. The CDR3 loop reads CASSRPGTRDIQYF. In nucleotides, the CDR3 is TGCGCCAGCAGCCGTCCCGGGACTAGGGACATTCAGTACTTC.

Details on this clone: Other DNA sequences in the sample encode the same CDR3. The chain couples TRBV19 to TRBJ2-5; the match to TRBD1 covers 10 bases. With 3 bases clipped from V and 2 bases from J, the junction kept 3 bases outside the gene matches. The CDR3 totals 15 residues. Per the germline V gene, CDR1 is LNHDA and CDR2 is SQIVND (reference sequence). CDR3 sequence (DNA): TGTGCCAGTAGTATTTTGGGACAGGGGCAAGAGACCCAGTACTTC. Protein: CASSILGQGQETQYF. Looking up the rest from reference TRBV19 and TRBJ2-5 gives the full variable domain: DGGITQSPKYLFRKEGQNVTLSCEQNLNHDAMYWYRQDPGQGLRLIYYSQIVNDFQKGDIAEGYSVSREKKESFPLTVTSAQKNPTAFYLCASSILGQGQETQYFGPGTRLLVL.